This T cell receptor (beta chain) appears in the sequencing data of a study of control samples from healthy donors and cancer patients. The assay was immunoSEQ multiplex PCR, and TCRdb's table has in-frame clones only and misses some. The table includes 100,000 to 150,000 clones, more than 90% detected once. Looked up from germline, CDR1 is GTSNPN and CDR2 is SVGIG (reference sequence). V was cut by 2 bases and J by 8 bases, with 6 bases left in between. This CDR3 has 10 amino acids. What was sequenced was blood. This TCR was recovered from a young man in good health. The chain uses TRBV30 and TRBJ1-2; D is ambiguous. CDR3 region: CAWSTEGYTF. CDR3 in DNA: TGTGCCTGGAGTACGGAAGGCTACACCTTC.